Included here is one TCR beta chain sequence, with context. This sample stems from a study of blood T cell repertoires in COVID-19. Sequencing was performed with immunoSEQ multiplex PCR; in TCRdb, only in-frame clones are kept and a portion is missing. The sample gives about 100,000 clones, more than 85% of which show up once; around 2.1% is in the top ten. With 0 bases removed from V and 3 bases from J, the gap between germline ends came to 9 bases. The CDR3 is 14 residues long. Germline values: CDR1 SGHRS, CDR2 YFSETQ. This TCR came from a man over 45 with active COVID-19. The rearrangement joins TRBV5-1 to TRBJ2-5; D not certain. The specimen was peripheral blood. DNA for the CDR3: TGCGCCAGCAGCTTGGCGTCCGTAGAAGAGACCCAGTACTTC. Translation gives CASSLASVEETQYF.